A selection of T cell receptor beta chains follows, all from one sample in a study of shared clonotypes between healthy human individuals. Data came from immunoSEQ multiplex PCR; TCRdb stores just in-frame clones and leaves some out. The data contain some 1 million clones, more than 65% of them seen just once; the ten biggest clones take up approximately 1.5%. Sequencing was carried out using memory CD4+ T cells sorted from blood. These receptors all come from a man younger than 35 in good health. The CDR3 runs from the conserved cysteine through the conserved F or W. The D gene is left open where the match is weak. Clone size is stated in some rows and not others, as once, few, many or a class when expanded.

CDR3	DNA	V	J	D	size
CASSIGSGGADTQYF	TGTGCCAGTAGTATTGGTAGCGGGGGCGCAGATACGCAGTATTTT	TRBV19	TRBJ2-3	TRBD2	.
CASSLDSGSYYNEQFF	TGCGCCAGCAGCTTGGATAGCGGGAGTTACTACAATGAGCAGTTCTTC	TRBV5-1	TRBJ2-1	TRBD2	once
CSVERANEQFF	TGCAGCGTTGAAAGGGCCAATGAGCAGTTCTTC	TRBV29-1	TRBJ2-1	.	.
CASSLVPDQETQYF	TGCGCCAGCAGCTTGGTTCCGGATCAAGAGACCCAGTACTTC	TRBV5-1	TRBJ2-5	.	.
CASSLVEGGGTEAFF	TGCGCCAGCAGCTTGGTTGAAGGGGGAGGCACTGAAGCTTTCTTT	TRBV5-1	TRBJ1-1	.	.
CASSIQGEVWETQYF	TGTGCCAGCAGCATACAGGGCGAGGTTTGGGAGACCCAGTACTTC	TRBV27	TRBJ2-5	.	.
CASSLTTGGSMGTEAFF	TGTGCCAGCAGCTTGACGACAGGGGGCAGTATGGGCACTGAAGCTTTCTTT	TRBV5-6	TRBJ1-1	TRBD1	.
CASSLSRGLGSYNSPLHF	TGTGCCAGCAGTTTATCCCGGGGGCTTGGGTCCTATAATTCACCCCTCCACTTT	TRBV28	TRBJ1-6	.	many
CATSRDSGLNYGYTF	TGTGCCACCAGCAGAGATTCCGGATTGAACTATGGCTACACCTTC	TRBV15	TRBJ1-2	.	.
CAWSTKGLYTGELFF	TGTGCCTGGAGTACGAAGGGGCTGTACACCGGGGAGCTGTTTTTT	TRBV30	TRBJ2-2	.	.
CASRVSGYSGNTIYF	TGTGCCAGCAGAGTCTCAGGGTACTCTGGAAACACCATATATTTT	TRBV6-5	TRBJ1-3	.	once
CASSQGLAETQYF	TGTGCCAGCAGCCAGGGACTAGCGGAGACCCAGTACTTC	TRBV5-4	TRBJ2-5	TRBD2	.
CASSATWTGSEQFF	TGCGCCAGCAGCGCAACCTGGACAGGTAGTGAGCAGTTCTTC	TRBV5-1	TRBJ2-1	TRBD1	.
CASSRTSNYGYTF	TGTGCCAGCAGCCGCACAAGTAACTATGGCTACACCTTC	TRBV5-4	TRBJ1-2	.	.
CASSPLGQGIGNTIYF	TGTGCCAGCTCACCACTGGGACAGGGAATTGGAAACACCATATATTTT	TRBV18	TRBJ1-3	TRBD1	.
CAWTPGTANTEAFF	TGTGCCTGGACTCCCGGGACAGCGAACACTGAAGCTTTCTTT	TRBV30	TRBJ1-1	TRBD1	.
CASSGLTGIREKLFF	TGCGCCAGCAGTGGGCTGACAGGGATTAGGGAAAAACTGTTTTTT	TRBV10-1	TRBJ1-4	TRBD1	.
CASSVGATGSAREQFF	TGTGCCAGCAGCGTAGGGGCGACAGGGTCCGCCCGTGAGCAGTTCTTC	TRBV9	TRBJ2-1	TRBD1	.
CASRRDRRSTGELFF	TGTGCCAGCAGGAGGGACAGGAGGAGTACCGGGGAGCTGTTTTTT	TRBV6-5	TRBJ2-2	TRBD1	.
CASSPWTSGYEQYF	TGTGCCAGCAGTCCATGGACTAGCGGCTACGAGCAGTACTTC	TRBV27	TRBJ2-7	TRBD2	.
CASSLWEDQPQHF	TGTGCCAGCAGCTTATGGGAGGATCAGCCCCAGCATTTT	TRBV7-9	TRBJ1-5	.	.
CSVNTGGGWGTQYF	TGCAGCGTCAACACAGGGGGAGGATGGGGTACGCAGTATTTT	TRBV29-1	TRBJ2-3	TRBD1	.
CASSLGQQETQYF	TGTGCCAGCAGCTTGGGCCAGCAAGAGACCCAGTACTTC	TRBV5-6	TRBJ2-5	.	few
CASSQDRGSTYEQYF	TGCGCCAGCAGCCAAGATCGGGGTAGTACCTACGAGCAGTACTTC	TRBV4-1	TRBJ2-7	.	.
CASSSMYREAFF	TGTGCCAGCAGTTCGATGTACAGGGAAGCTTTCTTT	TRBV28	TRBJ1-1	.	few
CASSGGDRGAKNIQYF	TGCGCCAGCAGTGGAGGGGACAGGGGAGCCAAAAACATTCAGTACTTC	TRBV10-2	TRBJ2-4	TRBD1	.
CSCRSGSKGGYTF	TGCAGCTGTCGATCGGGGTCGAAAGGTGGCTACACCTTC	TRBV29-1	TRBJ1-2	.	.
CASSLWGSGRYEQYF	TGTGCCAGCAGCTTATGGGGTAGCGGGCGATACGAGCAGTACTTC	TRBV11-2	TRBJ2-7	TRBD2	.
CASSPGLAGGEQYF	TGTGCCAGCAGCCCGGGACTAGCGGGAGGCGAGCAGTACTTC	TRBV7-8	TRBJ2-7	TRBD2	.
CASSQDYNSPLHF	TGCGCCAGCAGCCAAGACTATAATTCACCCCTCCACTTT	TRBV5-1	TRBJ1-6	.	.
CASSLLNSGNTIYF	TGTGCCAGCAGCCTTTTAAACTCTGGAAACACCATATATTTT	TRBV5-4	TRBJ1-3	.	.
CASTPTGTGGNSYNEQFF	TGCGCCAGCACCCCAACCGGGACAGGGGGGAATTCCTACAATGAGCAGTTCTTC	TRBV23-1	TRBJ2-1	TRBD1	few